This paragraph reports one T cell receptor (beta chain). Authors' analysis steps: The authors estimated nucleated cell counts from reference gene primer amplification. Here immunoSEQ multiplex PCR was the method, and the copy in TCRdb shows in-frame clones only, minus some. D and trimming come from the DNA, and the V and J calls and clone size come from that table. The table lists approximately 250,000 clones, about 80% of them singletons. This sample was included in a study of blood T cell repertoires in COVID-19. Germline lookup yields CDR1 MNHEY and CDR2 SVGAGI. CDR3 length: 14 residues. The V gene lost 2 bases and the J gene lost 1 base, with 6 bases spanning the gap. Cohorts were based on clinical histories the participants reported. Cohort 3 donors counted as recovered after two negative PCRs, clearance, or resolved symptoms.

This clonotype was obtained from a man in his forties who had recovered from COVID-19. Sequencing was carried out using PBMCs or T cells enriched from blood (not recorded which). The genes are TRBV6-5 and TRBJ1-3; D remains unclear. Written as DNA, the CDR3 is TGTGCCAGCAGTTACGGCTCATCTGGAAACACCATATATTTT. This gives the protein CASSYGSSGNTIYF.